This is a list of T cell receptor beta chains from one sample in a study of T cell repertoires in cytomegalovirus infection. TCRdb ran MiXCR on the reads and lists one entry per CDR3 protein. The sample contains approximately 750,000 distinct CDR3 sequences, about a third of which appear only once. The sequenced sample was PBMCs. The source is a human donor in good health (CMV status not recorded). Some clones in this sample may be carry-over from other donors' samples. The CDR3 runs from the conserved cysteine through the conserved F or W. The order of the fields is J gene, D gene, V gene, CDR3 protein. The D gene is left open where the match is weak.

j_gene: TRBJ1-1
d_gene: NA
v_gene: TRBV11-2
CDR3aa: CASSFGISDTEAFF

j_gene: TRBJ1-2
d_gene: NA
v_gene: TRBV11-3
CDR3aa: CASSDGRRGGYTF

j_gene: TRBJ2-2
d_gene: NA
v_gene: TRBV20-1
CDR3aa: CSARDSGQGFTGELFF

j_gene: TRBJ1-2
d_gene: NA
v_gene: TRBV28
CDR3aa: CASRRSAGNDGYTF

j_gene: TRBJ1-2
d_gene: NA
v_gene: TRBV7-8
CDR3aa: CASSLERGDYGYTF

j_gene: TRBJ2-7
d_gene: NA
v_gene: TRBV7-2
CDR3aa: CASSPTRRDSYEQYF

j_gene: TRBJ1-2
d_gene: NA
v_gene: TRBV20-1
CDR3aa: CSARDRRTYGYTF

j_gene: TRBJ1-5
d_gene: NA
v_gene: TRBV19
CDR3aa: CASSITGTSNQPQHF

j_gene: TRBJ1-1
d_gene: NA
v_gene: TRBV19
CDR3aa: CASRRDRYNTEAFF

j_gene: TRBJ2-4
d_gene: NA
v_gene: TRBV11-2
CDR3aa: CASSLGEGPGSIQYF

j_gene: TRBJ1-1
d_gene: TRBD1
v_gene: TRBV5-1
CDR3aa: CASSLDTGGYRTEAFF

j_gene: TRBJ2-1
d_gene: NA
v_gene: TRBV7-2
CDR3aa: CASSLRTNNEQFF

j_gene: TRBJ2-1
d_gene: NA
v_gene: TRBV7-8
CDR3aa: CASSQAPSGNNEQFF

j_gene: TRBJ2-3
d_gene: NA
v_gene: TRBV28
CDR3aa: CASSLVRGTDTQYF

j_gene: TRBJ2-7
d_gene: TRBD2
v_gene: TRBV28
CDR3aa: CASSLQRLAGAREQYF

j_gene: TRBJ2-1
d_gene: NA
v_gene: TRBV20-1
CDR3aa: CSALGAGRANEQFF

j_gene: TRBJ2-3
d_gene: TRBD2
v_gene: TRBV7-2
CDR3aa: CASSLVLAGGEDTQYF

j_gene: TRBJ2-5
d_gene: NA
v_gene: TRBV5-1
CDR3aa: CASSLNGREQETQYF

j_gene: TRBJ1-6
d_gene: NA
v_gene: TRBV28
CDR3aa: CASSRQELSYNSPLHF

j_gene: TRBJ2-5
d_gene: TRBD2
v_gene: TRBV27
CDR3aa: CATSGVPGDQYF

j_gene: TRBJ2-5
d_gene: NA
v_gene: TRBV5-1
CDR3aa: CASLDSPLTPDKTFQETQYF

j_gene: TRBJ1-1
d_gene: TRBD1
v_gene: TRBV12-3/TRBV12-4
CDR3aa: CASVDRGLWRSAEAFF

j_gene: TRBJ2-5
d_gene: NA
v_gene: TRBV10-2
CDR3aa: CASSVGGFQETQYF

j_gene: TRBJ1-1
d_gene: TRBD1
v_gene: TRBV19
CDR3aa: CASSHYAPTQGARGEAFF

j_gene: TRBJ2-3
d_gene: NA
v_gene: TRBV19
CDR3aa: CASSERTSTDTQYF

j_gene: TRBJ2-7
d_gene: TRBD1
v_gene: TRBV6-5
CDR3aa: CASSYGGTGYYYEQYF

j_gene: TRBJ2-1
d_gene: NA
v_gene: TRBV28
CDR3aa: CTSSLWYNEQFF

j_gene: TRBJ2-1
d_gene: TRBD1
v_gene: TRBV27
CDR3aa: CASSPQQGVFYNEQFF

j_gene: TRBJ1-2
d_gene: TRBD1
v_gene: TRBV5-6
CDR3aa: CASSLPTTGARVYGYTF

j_gene: TRBJ2-1
d_gene: TRBD2
v_gene: TRBV7-2
CDR3aa: CASSPTSGRKYNEQFF

j_gene: TRBJ2-7
d_gene: NA
v_gene: TRBV6-5
CDR3aa: CASSALGQSYEQYF

j_gene: TRBJ1-1
d_gene: NA
v_gene: TRBV30
CDR3aa: CAWSLGSTEAFF

j_gene: TRBJ2-7
d_gene: NA
v_gene: TRBV7-8
CDR3aa: CASSLVDTFVEQYF

j_gene: TRBJ2-2
d_gene: TRBD2
v_gene: TRBV7-2
CDR3aa: CTSSPEGLAATGELFF

j_gene: TRBJ1-2
d_gene: NA
v_gene: TRBV6-1
CDR3aa: CASTVTGANYGYTF

j_gene: TRBJ2-5
d_gene: TRBD1
v_gene: TRBV7-2
CDR3aa: CASSPLGTGGSQYF

j_gene: TRBJ1-1
d_gene: NA
v_gene: TRBV19
CDR3aa: CASSIGVVAFF

j_gene: TRBJ2-5
d_gene: TRBD2
v_gene: TRBV6-1
CDR3aa: CASSSGTSGGGTPETQYF

j_gene: TRBJ2-2
d_gene: NA
v_gene: TRBV11-2
CDR3aa: CASSLDLGNTGELFF

j_gene: TRBJ2-2
d_gene: TRBD1
v_gene: TRBV24-1
CDR3aa: CATRDFGTANTGELFF

j_gene: TRBJ1-1
d_gene: NA
v_gene: TRBV19
CDR3aa: CASSRTAENTEAFF

j_gene: TRBJ2-1
d_gene: NA
v_gene: TRBV6-5
CDR3aa: CASSYGARAYNEQFF

j_gene: TRBJ1-5
d_gene: NA
v_gene: TRBV7-8
CDR3aa: CASSSDQGSWDQPQHF

j_gene: TRBJ2-1
d_gene: TRBD2
v_gene: TRBV12-3/TRBV12-4
CDR3aa: CASRRGTRGNNEQFF

j_gene: TRBJ2-3
d_gene: TRBD2
v_gene: TRBV20-1
CDR3aa: CSASAAGGLTDTQYF

j_gene: TRBJ2-7
d_gene: NA
v_gene: TRBV28
CDR3aa: CASRGGWPFYEQYF

j_gene: TRBJ1-3
d_gene: NA
v_gene: TRBV4-1
CDR3aa: CASSYQPSSGNTIYF

j_gene: TRBJ1-2
d_gene: NA
v_gene: TRBV6-5
CDR3aa: CASSYGQANYGYTF

j_gene: TRBJ1-4
d_gene: NA
v_gene: TRBV7-9
CDR3aa: CASSPGAYDEKLFF

j_gene: TRBJ2-3
d_gene: NA
v_gene: TRBV5-1
CDR3aa: CASSFGGTVDTQYF